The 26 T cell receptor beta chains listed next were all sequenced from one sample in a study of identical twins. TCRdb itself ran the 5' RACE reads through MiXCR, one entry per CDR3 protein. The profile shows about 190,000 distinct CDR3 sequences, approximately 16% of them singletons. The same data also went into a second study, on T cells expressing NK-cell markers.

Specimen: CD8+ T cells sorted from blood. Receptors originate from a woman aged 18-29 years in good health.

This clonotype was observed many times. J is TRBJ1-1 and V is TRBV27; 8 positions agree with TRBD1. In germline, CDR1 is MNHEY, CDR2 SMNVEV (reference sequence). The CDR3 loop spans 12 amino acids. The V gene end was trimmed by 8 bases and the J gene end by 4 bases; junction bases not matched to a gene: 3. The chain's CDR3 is CASCTGGTEAFF. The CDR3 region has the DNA TGTGCCAGCTGTACAGGGGGCACTGAAGCTTTCTTT.

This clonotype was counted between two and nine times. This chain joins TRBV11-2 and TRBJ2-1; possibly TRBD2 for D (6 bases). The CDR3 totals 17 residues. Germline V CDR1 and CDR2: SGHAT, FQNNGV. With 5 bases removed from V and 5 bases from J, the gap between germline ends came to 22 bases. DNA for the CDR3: TGTGCCAGCAGCAGCTATCGGGCGGGAAGGATTAACAATGAGCAGTTCTTC. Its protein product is CASSSYRAGRINNEQFF.

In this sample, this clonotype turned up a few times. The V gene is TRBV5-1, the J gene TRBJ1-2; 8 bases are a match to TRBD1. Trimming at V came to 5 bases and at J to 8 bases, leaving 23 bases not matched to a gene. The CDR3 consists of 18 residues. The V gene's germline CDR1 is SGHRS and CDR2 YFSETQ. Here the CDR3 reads CASSSAGGQGDDLGGYTF. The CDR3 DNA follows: TGCGCCAGCAGTTCAGCCGGAGGACAGGGAGACGACTTAGGCGGCTACACCTTC. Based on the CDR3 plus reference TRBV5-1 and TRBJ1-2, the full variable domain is KAGVTQTPRYLIKTRGQQVTLSCSPISGHRSVSWYQQTPGQGLQFLFEYFSETQRNKGNFPGRFSGRQFSNSRSEMNVSTLELGDSALYLCASSSAGGQGDDLGGYTFGSGTRLTVV.

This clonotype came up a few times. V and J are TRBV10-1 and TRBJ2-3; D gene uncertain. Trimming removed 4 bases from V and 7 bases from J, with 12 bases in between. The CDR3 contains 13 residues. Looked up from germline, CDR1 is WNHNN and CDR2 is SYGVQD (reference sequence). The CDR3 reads CASSGEVFHTQYF. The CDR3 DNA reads TGCGCCAGCAGTGGTGAAGTTTTCCATACGCAGTATTTT.

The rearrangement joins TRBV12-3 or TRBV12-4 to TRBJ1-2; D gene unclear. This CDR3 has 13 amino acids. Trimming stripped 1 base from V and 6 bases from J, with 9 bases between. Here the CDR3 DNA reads TGTGCCAGCAGTTTAGGGGCAGTCAATGGCTACACCTTC. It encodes CASSLGAVNGYTF.

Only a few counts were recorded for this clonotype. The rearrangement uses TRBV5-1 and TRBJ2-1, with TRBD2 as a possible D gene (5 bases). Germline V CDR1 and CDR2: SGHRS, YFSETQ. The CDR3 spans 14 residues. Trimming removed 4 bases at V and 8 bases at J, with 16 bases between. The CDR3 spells CASSAHRLFDEQFF. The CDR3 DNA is TGCGCCAGCAGCGCCCACCGACTATTCGATGAGCAGTTCTTC. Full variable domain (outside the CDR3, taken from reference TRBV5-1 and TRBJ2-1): KAGVTQTPRYLIKTRGQQVTLSCSPISGHRSVSWYQQTPGQGLQFLFEYFSETQRNKGNFPGRFSGRQFSNSRSEMNVSTLELGDSALYLCASSAHRLFDEQFFGPGTRLTVL.

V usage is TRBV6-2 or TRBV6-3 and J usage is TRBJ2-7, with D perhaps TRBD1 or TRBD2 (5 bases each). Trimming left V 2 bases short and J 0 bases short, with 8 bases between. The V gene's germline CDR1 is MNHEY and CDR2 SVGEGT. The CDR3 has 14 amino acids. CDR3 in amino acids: CASSYGGVSYEQYF. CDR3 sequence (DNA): TGTGCCAGCAGTTACGGGGGAGTCTCCTACGAGCAGTACTTC.

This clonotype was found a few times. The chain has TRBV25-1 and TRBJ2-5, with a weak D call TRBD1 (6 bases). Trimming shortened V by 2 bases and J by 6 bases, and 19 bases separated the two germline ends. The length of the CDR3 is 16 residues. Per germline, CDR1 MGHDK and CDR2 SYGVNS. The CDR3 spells CASSEGSWQGLKTQYF. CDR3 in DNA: TGTGCCAGCAGTGAAGGTAGCTGGCAGGGGTTAAAGACCCAGTACTTC. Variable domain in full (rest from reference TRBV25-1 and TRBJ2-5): EADIYQTPRYLVIGTGKKITLECSQTMGHDKMYWYQQDPGMELHLIHYSYGVNSTEKGDLSSESTVSRIRTEHFPLTLESARPSHTSQYLCASSEGSWQGLKTQYFGPGTRLLVL.

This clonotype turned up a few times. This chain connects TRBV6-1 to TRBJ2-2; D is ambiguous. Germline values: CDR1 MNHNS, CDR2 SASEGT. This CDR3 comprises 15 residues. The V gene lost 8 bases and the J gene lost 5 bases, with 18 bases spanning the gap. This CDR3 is CASHKGGRATGELFF. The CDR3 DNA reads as TGTGCCAGCCACAAGGGCGGAAGGGCGACCGGGGAGCTGTTTTTT.

As DNA, the CDR3 is TGTGCCAGCAGCTCCTGGACGGTAAACACTGAAGCTTTCTTT. Its translation: CASSSWTVNTEAFF. The chain uses TRBV11-3 and TRBJ1-1; D not resolved. V gave up 4 bases and J gave up 2 bases, with 11 bases separating them. Germline V gene data show CDR1 as SGHNT and CDR2 as YENEEA. This CDR3 is 14 amino acids long.

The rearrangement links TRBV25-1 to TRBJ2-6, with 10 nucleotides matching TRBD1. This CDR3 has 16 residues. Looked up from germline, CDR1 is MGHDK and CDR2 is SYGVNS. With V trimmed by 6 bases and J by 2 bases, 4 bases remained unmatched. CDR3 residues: CASRGQGLTGANVLTF. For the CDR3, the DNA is TGTGCCAGCAGGGGACAGGGGCTAACTGGGGCCAACGTCCTGACTTTC. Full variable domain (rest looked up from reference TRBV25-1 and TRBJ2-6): EADIYQTPRYLVIGTGKKITLECSQTMGHDKMYWYQQDPGMELHLIHYSYGVNSTEKGDLSSESTVSRIRTEHFPLTLESARPSHTSQYLCASRGQGLTGANVLTFGAGSRLTVL.

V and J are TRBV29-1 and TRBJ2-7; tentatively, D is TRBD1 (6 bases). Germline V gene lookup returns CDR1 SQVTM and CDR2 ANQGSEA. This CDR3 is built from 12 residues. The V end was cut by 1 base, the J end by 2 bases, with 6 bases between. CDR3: CSVEGQAYEQYF. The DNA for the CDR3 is TGCAGCGTTGAAGGACAGGCCTACGAGCAGTACTTC.

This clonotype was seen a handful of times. Written as DNA, the CDR3 is TGCAGTGCTAGAGTATTGGGACAACAGTACTTC. Encoded protein: CSARVLGQQYF. This chain uses TRBV20-1 with TRBJ2-7; TRBD1 is a possible D gene (6 bases). V was pared by 1 base and J by 10 bases, with 11 bases between. Per germline, CDR1 DFQATT and CDR2 SNEGSKA (reference sequence). The CDR3 contains 11 residues.

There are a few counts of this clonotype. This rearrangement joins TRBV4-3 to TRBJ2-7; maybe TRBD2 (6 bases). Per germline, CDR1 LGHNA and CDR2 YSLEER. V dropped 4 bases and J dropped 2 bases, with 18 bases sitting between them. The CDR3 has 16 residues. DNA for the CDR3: TGCGCCAGCAGCCCGCGGGGCTGGAACTTCGCCTACGAGCAGTACTTC. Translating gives CASSPRGWNFAYEQYF.

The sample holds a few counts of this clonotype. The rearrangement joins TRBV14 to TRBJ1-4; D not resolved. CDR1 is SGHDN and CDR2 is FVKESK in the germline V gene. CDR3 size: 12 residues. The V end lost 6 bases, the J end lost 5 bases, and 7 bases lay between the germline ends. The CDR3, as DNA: TGTGCCAGCAGTCAAAGGAATGAAAAACTGTTTTTT. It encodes CASSQRNEKLFF.

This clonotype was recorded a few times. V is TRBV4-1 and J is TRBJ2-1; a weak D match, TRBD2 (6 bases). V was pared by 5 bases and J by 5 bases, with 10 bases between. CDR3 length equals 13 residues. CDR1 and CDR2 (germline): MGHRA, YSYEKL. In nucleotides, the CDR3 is TGCGCCAGCAGCTCGACTAGGGACAATGAGCAGTTCTTC. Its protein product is CASSSTRDNEQFF.

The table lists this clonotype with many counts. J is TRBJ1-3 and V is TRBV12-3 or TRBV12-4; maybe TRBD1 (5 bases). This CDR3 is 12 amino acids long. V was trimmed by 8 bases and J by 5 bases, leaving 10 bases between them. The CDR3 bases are TGTGCCAGCGGGGCTGGTAGAAACACCATATATTTT. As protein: CASGAGRNTIYF.

CDR3 sequence (DNA): TGTGCCAGCAGTGATAAGGCGGCGGGGGGGGCGGAAGATACGCAGTATTTT. Encoded protein: CASSDKAAGGAEDTQYF. The rearrangement joins TRBV6-1 to TRBJ2-3; 9 nucleotides align to TRBD2. The V gene's germline CDR1 is MNHNS and CDR2 SASEGT. The V and J ends lost 3 bases and 5 bases, in that order; junction bases with no gene match: 12. The CDR3 is made up of 17 amino acids.

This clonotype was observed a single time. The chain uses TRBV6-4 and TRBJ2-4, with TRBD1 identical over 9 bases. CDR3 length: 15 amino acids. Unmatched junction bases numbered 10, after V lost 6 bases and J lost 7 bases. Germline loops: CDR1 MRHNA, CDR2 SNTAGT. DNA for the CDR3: TGTGCCAGCAGCCCTGGGGCCGGGACAGGGAACATTCAGTACTTC. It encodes CASSPGAGTGNIQYF.

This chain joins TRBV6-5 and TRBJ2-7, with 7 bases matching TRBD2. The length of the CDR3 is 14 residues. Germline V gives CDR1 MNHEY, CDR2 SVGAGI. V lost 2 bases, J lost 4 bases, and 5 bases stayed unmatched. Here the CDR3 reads CASSYGSSGYEQYF. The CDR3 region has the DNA TGTGCCAGCAGTTACGGGTCTAGCGGTTACGAGCAGTACTTC.

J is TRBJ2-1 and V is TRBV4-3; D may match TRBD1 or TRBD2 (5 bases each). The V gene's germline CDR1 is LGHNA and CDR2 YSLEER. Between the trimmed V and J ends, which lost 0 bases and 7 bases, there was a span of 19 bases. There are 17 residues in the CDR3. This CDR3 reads CASSQDLGEGSRNEQFF. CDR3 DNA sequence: TGCGCCAGCAGCCAAGATTTGGGGGAAGGATCGCGGAATGAGCAGTTCTTC.

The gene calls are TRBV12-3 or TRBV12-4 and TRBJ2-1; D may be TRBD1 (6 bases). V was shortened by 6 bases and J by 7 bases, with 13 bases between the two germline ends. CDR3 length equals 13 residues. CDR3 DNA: TGTGCCAGCAGACTCAGGGGTTGGAATGAGCAGTTCTTC. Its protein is CASRLRGWNEQFF.

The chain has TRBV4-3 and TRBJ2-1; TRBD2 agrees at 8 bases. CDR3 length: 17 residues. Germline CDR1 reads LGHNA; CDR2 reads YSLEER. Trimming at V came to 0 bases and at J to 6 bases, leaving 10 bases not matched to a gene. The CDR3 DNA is TGCGCCAGCAGCCAAGATGGGCGCGGCGGGAGGCGCAATGAGCAGTTCTTC. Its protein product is CASSQDGRGGRRNEQFF.

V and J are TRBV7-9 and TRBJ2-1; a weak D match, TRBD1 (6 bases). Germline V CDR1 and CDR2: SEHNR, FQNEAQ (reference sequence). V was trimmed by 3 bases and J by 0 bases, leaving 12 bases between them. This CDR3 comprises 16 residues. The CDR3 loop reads CASSFQGISSYNEQFF. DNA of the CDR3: TGTGCCAGCAGCTTTCAGGGGATTTCCTCCTACAATGAGCAGTTCTTC.

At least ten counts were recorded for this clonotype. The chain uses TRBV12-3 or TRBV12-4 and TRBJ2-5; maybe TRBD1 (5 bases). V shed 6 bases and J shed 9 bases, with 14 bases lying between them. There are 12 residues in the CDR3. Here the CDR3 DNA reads TGTGCCAGCAGCCCCTTCGCAGGGTCCCAGTACTTC. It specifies CASSPFAGSQYF.

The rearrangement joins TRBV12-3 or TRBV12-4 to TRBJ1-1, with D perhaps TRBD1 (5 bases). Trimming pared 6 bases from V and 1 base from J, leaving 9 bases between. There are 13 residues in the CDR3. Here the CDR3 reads CASRPQGNTEAFF. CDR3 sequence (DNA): TGTGCCAGCAGACCGCAGGGGAACACTGAAGCTTTCTTT.